This T cell receptor (beta chain) was retrieved from a study of blood T cell repertoires in COVID-19. Germline assignment: CDR1 SEHNR and CDR2 FQNEAQ (reference sequence). Trimming cost V 5 bases and J 10 bases, with 18 bases left between them. The CDR3 contains 13 residues. Sequenced by immunoSEQ multiplex PCR; TCRdb stores in-frame clones only, minus some. The repertoire holds some 200,000 clones, with more than 80% as singletons. The TCR sequence derives from a woman in her 30s with COVID-19, enrolled during active disease. The V and J genes are TRBV7-9 and TRBJ2-7; D is perhaps TRBD1 (6 bases). Sequenced sample: peripheral blood. The DNA for the CDR3 is TGTGCCAGCAGCATCTACCGACAGGAGGCTCAGTACTTC. Its protein is CASSIYRQEAQYF.